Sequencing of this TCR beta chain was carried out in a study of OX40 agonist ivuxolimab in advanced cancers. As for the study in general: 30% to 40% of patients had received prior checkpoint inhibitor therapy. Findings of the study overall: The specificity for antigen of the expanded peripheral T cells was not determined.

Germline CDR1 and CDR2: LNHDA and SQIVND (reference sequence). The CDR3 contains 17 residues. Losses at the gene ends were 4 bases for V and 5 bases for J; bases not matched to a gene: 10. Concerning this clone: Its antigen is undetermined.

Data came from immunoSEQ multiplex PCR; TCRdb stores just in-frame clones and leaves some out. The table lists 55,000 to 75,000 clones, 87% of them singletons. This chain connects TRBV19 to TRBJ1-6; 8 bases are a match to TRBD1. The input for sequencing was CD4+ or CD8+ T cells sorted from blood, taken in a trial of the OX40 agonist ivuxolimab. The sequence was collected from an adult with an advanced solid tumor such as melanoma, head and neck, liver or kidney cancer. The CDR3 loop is CASSTGTGKRNNSPLHF. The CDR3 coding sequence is TGTGCCAGTAGTACAGGGACAGGCAAGAGGAATAATTCACCCCTCCACTTT.